Presented here are 10 T cell receptor beta chains from one specimen sequenced in a study of CXCR3-negative and CXCR3-positive naive CD8 T cells. Study-level findings and limits: Compared with CXCR3-negative naive cells, CXCR3-positive naive cells showed more hydrophobic TRB CDR3s.

TRB cDNA libraries were made by UMI-labeled 5' RACE. Reanalyzing the 5' RACE reads, TCRdb keeps one entry per CDR3 protein, without DNA. The sample totals 5,800 or so distinct CDR3 sequences. These receptors' antigens are unknown. The specimen sequenced was naive CXCR3+ CD8+ T cells from blood. As for subset: CD45RO-CCR7+CD27+CD95- naive CD8+ T cells expressing CXCR3 (TNR3+). The source is a human donor in good health. Some clones in this sample may be carry-over from other donors' samples.

The V and J genes are TRBV7-8 and TRBJ2-2; TCRdb selects TRBD1, and the lack of DNA leaves this call unchecked. The CDR3 runs to 16 residues. Germline CDR1 reads SGHVS; CDR2 reads FQNEAQ. CDR3: CASSLASAQLTGELFF.

The chain has TRBV29-1 and TRBJ1-2; TCRdb picks TRBD1, but there is no DNA to check that call. The germline V gene encodes CDR1 SQVTM and CDR2 ANQGSEA. The CDR3 sequence is 13 residues long. CDR3 sequence: CSAFVSGIGGYTF.

The CDR3: CSVEPRDRGPEAFF. This chain connects TRBV29-1 to TRBJ1-1; the D call of TRBD1 rests on TCRdb alone, since no DNA is present to check it. Germline loops: CDR1 SQVTM, CDR2 ANQGSEA. This CDR3 region has 14 residues.

This sequence joins TRBV6-2 or TRBV6-3 and TRBJ1-1; there is no DNA to check the TCRdb D call of TRBD1. CDR3 length: 15 residues. From germline, CDR1 is MNHEY and CDR2 SVGEGT. The CDR3: CASSVQGAANTEAFF.

The chain carries TRBV29-1 and TRBJ2-7; the D gene TCRdb calls, TRBD1, cannot be checked with no DNA. This CDR3 is built from 13 residues. CDR1 is SQVTM and CDR2 is ANQGSEA in the germline V gene. CDR3 amino acids: CSSSGTGGGEQYF.

This clonotype is labeled medium-sized (0.01 to 0.1%) based on frequency. The genes are TRBV7-8 and TRBJ2-7; without DNA, the TCRdb call of TRBD2 cannot be checked. The CDR3 sequence is 14 residues long. Germline V gene sequence: CDR1 SGHVS, CDR2 FQNEAQ. This CDR3 reads CASSTTSGSDEQYF. The entire variable domain, with the rest obtained from reference TRBV7-8 and TRBJ2-7, is as follows: GAGVSQSPRYKVAKRGQDVALRCDPISGHVSLFWYQQALGQGPEFLTYFQNEAQLDKSGLPSDRFFAERPEGSVSTLKIQRTQQEDSAVYLCASSTTSGSDEQYFGPGTRLTVT.

This clonotype counts as medium-sized by frequency. The gene calls are TRBV9 and TRBJ2-2; with no DNA, the TCRdb D assignment of TRBD1 cannot be verified. The CDR3 spans 16 residues. Germline loops: CDR1 SGDLS, CDR2 YYNGEE. This CDR3 is CASSPGQGEVTGELFF.

In terms of frequency, this clonotype is large. V gene TRBV27 combines with J gene TRBJ2-3; TCRdb's D call of TRBD2 is untestable without DNA. From germline, CDR1 is MNHEY and CDR2 SMNVEV (reference sequence). This CDR3 region has 16 residues. The CDR3 reads CASSSLGPVSTDTQYF.

V and J are TRBV29-1 and TRBJ1-2; TCRdb's assignment of TRBD1 cannot be checked, as there is no DNA. The length of the CDR3 is 14 residues. Germline assignment: CDR1 SQVTM and CDR2 ANQGSEA. CDR3 region: CSVEWTGTNYGYTF.

According to its frequency, this clonotype is medium-sized. The chain has TRBV4-2 and TRBJ1-2. The CDR3 is 16 amino acids. Germline loops: CDR1 LGHNA, CDR2 YNFKEQ. CDR3 sequence: CASSQATGTSTYGYTF.